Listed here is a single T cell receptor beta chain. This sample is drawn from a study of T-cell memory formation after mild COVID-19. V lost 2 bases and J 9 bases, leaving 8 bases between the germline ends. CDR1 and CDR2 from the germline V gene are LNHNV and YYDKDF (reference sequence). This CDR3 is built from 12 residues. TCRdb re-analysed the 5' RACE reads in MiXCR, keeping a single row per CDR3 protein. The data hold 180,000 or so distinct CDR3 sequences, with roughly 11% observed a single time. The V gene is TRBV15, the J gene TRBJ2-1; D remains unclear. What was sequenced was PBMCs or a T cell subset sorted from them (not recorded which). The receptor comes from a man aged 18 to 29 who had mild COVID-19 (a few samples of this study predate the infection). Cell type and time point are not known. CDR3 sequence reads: CATSRTWGEQFF. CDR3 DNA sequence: TGTGCCACCAGCAGAACCTGGGGTGAGCAGTTCTTC.